This T cell receptor beta chain was found in a study of Graves' ophthalmopathy and Graves' hyperthyroidism. Amplifying from RNA transcripts, the study obtained TCR beta CDR3 regions. Second-round multiplex PCR came after first-round RT-PCR with HTBI primers. Each CDR3 protein is one row after TCRdb ran MiXCR on the multiplex PCR reads. This sample yields some 150,000 distinct CDR3 sequences, of which 35% to 50% are seen a single time; nearly 9% belongs to the top ten. The CDR3 loop spans 16 amino acids. V shed 7 bases and J shed 0 bases, with 19 bases lying between them. This clonotype appeared many times.

Sequenced sample: peripheral blood. This sequence joins TRBV12-3 or TRBV12-4 and TRBJ2-7; D might be TRBD2 (5 bases). This receptor was taken from a man aged 25-45 years with Graves' ophthalmopathy. In DNA, the CDR3 is TGTGCCAGCACCGGGAAAGCAGCTCCAAACTCCTACGAGCAGTACTTC. Translating gives CASTGKAAPNSYEQYF.